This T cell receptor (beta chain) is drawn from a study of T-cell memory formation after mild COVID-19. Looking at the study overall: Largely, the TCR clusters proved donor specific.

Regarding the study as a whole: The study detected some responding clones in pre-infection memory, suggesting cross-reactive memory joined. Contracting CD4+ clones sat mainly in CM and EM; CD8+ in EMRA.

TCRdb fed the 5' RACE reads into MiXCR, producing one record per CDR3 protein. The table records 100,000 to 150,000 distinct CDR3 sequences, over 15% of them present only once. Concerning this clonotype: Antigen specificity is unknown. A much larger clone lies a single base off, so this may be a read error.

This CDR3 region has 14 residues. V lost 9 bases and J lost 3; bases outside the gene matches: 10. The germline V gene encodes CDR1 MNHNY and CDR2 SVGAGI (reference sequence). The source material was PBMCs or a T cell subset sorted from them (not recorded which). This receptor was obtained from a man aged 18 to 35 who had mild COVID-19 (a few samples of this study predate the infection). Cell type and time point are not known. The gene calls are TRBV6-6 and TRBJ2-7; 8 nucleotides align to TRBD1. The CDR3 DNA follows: TGTGCCAGTTCAGACAGGGGTGTTTACTACGAGCAGTACTTC. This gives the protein CASSDRGVYYEQYF.